This T cell receptor beta chain was identified during a study of technical replicates of blood from a few donors. The repertoire was sequenced with immunoSEQ multiplex PCR; TCRdb's copy has only in-frame clones and lacks some. Of some 80,000 clones detected, approximately 97% appear once; the ten largest clones hold roughly 0.17%. Germline loops: CDR1 SGHDT, CDR2 YYEEEE. V lost 0 bases, J lost 2 bases, and 6 bases lay in between. The CDR3 consists of 15 residues. This chain uses TRBV5-6 with TRBJ1-6; D uncertain. The origin of this receptor is a human donor in good health. The sample consisted of T cells isolated from PBMCs. The CDR3 nucleotides are TGTGCCAGCAGCTTGGACGGGGCCTATAATTCACCCCTCCACTTT. Its translation is CASSLDGAYNSPLHF.